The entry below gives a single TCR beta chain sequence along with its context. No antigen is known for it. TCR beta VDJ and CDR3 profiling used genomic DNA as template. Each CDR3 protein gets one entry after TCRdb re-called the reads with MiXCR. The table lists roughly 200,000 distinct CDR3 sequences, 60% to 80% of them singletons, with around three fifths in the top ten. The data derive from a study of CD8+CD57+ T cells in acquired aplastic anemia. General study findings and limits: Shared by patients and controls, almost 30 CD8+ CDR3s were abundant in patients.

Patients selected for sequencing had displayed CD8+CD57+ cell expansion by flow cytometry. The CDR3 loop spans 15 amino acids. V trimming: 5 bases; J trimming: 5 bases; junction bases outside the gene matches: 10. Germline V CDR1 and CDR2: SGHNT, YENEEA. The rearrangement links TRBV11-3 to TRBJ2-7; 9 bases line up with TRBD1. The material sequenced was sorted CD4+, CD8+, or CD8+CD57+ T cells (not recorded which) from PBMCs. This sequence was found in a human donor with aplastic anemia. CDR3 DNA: TGTGCCAGCAGCACTACGGGACAGGGAGGCCACGAGCAGTACTTC. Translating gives CASSTTGQGGHEQYF.